This T cell receptor beta chain was captured in a study of Ad26.COV2.S vaccination and SARS-CoV-2 variants. Some clones are missing from TCRdb's copy, which holds only in-frame ones; the method was immunoSEQ multiplex PCR. This sample has around 370,000 clones, with about 92% found just once. Study findings and constraints: Vaccine recipients and placebo recipients showed similar non-spike TCR breadth. Ad26.COV2.S recipients had broader spike-specific TCRs (P = 0.0014). Possibly, TCR breadth and depth analyses underestimated total T cell responses. Post-vaccination spike-specific CD8+ and CD4+ T cell responses reportedly had substantial breadth.

As for this clone: What it binds is not known.

With V trimmed by 0 bases and J by 10 bases, 8 bases remained unmatched. CDR3 length equals 16 residues. CDR1 MGHRA and CDR2 YSYEKL come from the germline V gene. The sample consisted of peripheral blood, taken after recovery from COVID-19. This clonotype was obtained from a human donor who had recovered from COVID-19. The genes are TRBV4-1 and TRBJ1-6; 8 nucleotides match TRBD1. DNA of the CDR3: TGCGCCAGCAGCCAAGAGGTGGGACAGGCTACCTCACCCCTCCACTTT. Amino acid sequence: CASSQEVGQATSPLHF.